This TCR beta chain was captured by sequencing in a study of post-analysis software for immune sequencing data. The authors incorporated unique molecular identifiers into the TCR beta cDNA libraries. Each sample of roughly 1 to 11 million input T cells yielded around 500,000 cDNA molecules, so each molecule approximated one T cell. TCRdb re-derived calls from the PCR reads in MiXCR, one entry per CDR3 protein. The sample contains more than 500,000 distinct CDR3 sequences, less than 40% of which appear only once. With regard to this clonotype: What it binds is not known.

The study's findings and limits: For normalized Chao1 diversity, multiple sclerosis patients scored significantly lower than controls did. Among 5 or 6 TRBV segments more frequent in patients than controls were TRBV5-6, TRBV5-1 and TRBV20-1.

Germline V lookup: CDR1 WNHNN, CDR2 SYGVQD (reference sequence). CDR3 length: 14 residues. Trimming removed 9 bases from V and 2 bases from J; junction bases left unmatched: 4. This rearrangement joins TRBV10-1 to TRBJ2-2; TRBD2 agrees at 9 bases. What was sequenced was blood. The origin of this receptor is a girl younger than 18 with multiple sclerosis. The CDR3 bases are TGCGCCAGTCAGGGACTAGCCAACACCGGGGAGCTGTTTTTT. Encoded protein: CASQGLANTGELFF.